A single sample gave rise to the 23 T cell receptor beta chains below, sequenced in a study of CD8+ T cells in alopecia areata. Following extraction, RNA underwent reverse transcription to cDNA, which served as the sequencing template. Method: immunoSEQ multiplex PCR; TCRdb's copy keeps in-frame clones and lacks some. Observed in the sample are 290,000 or so clones, none of them singletons. It was with CD4, CD8alpha, NKG2D, NKG2ACE and other markers that pooled cutaneous lymph node cells were sorted. Specimen: CD4+ T cells sorted from a lymph node. The source of these receptors is a C3H/HeJ mouse with alopecia areata. Mice of this strain are of MHC haplotype H2-k.

This clone was picked up a small number of times. Mouse gene names apply. The CDR3 goes on 4 residues after the read ends, and that part is filled in from the germline J gene. V gene TRBV1 combines with J gene TRBJ2-5, with 9 positions matching TRBD2. There are 16 residues in the CDR3. The germline gives CDR1 NSQYPW, CDR2 LRSPGD (reference sequence). The chain's CDR3 is CTCSAVRDWGRDTQYF. CDR3 bases read: TGCACCTGCAGTGCAGTCCGAGACTGGGGGAGGGAC.

This clone was seen a few times. Gene names and germline match the mouse. The read terminates 4 residues before the CDR3 end, so the remaining end is supplied by the germline J gene. This same CDR3 is encoded by further DNA sequences in the sample. J is TRBJ2-2 and V is TRBV13-2, with 9 bases lining up with TRBD2. This CDR3 spans 14 amino acids. With V trimmed by 5 bases and J by 1 base, 0 bases remained unmatched. Germline V CDR1 and CDR2: NNHNN, SYGAGS (reference sequence). The CDR3 bases that were read are TGTGCCAGCGGGGACTGGGGAAACACCGGG. Its protein is CASGDWGNTG. The entire CDR3 sequence reads CASGDWGNTGQLYF.

In this sample, this clone turned up a few times. Gene names refer to mouse genes. Read data end 4 residues before the CDR3 end; the end is taken from the germline J gene. The same CDR3 can be traced to other DNA sequences in this sample. The chain recombines TRBV19 with TRBJ2-5; 14 nucleotides line up with TRBD2. The CDR3 has 15 residues. In germline, CDR1 is FNHDT, CDR2 SITEND (reference sequence). The CDR3 sequence is CASSRDWGGEDTQYF. The part of the CDR3 DNA that was read is TGTGCCAGCAGCCGGGACTGGGGGGGCGAAGAC.

This clone was recorded a few times. The genes and germline here are from mouse. The read ends 3 residues shy of where the CDR3 ends; the end is completed using the germline J gene. The V call is TRBV19, the J call TRBJ1-6; D gene uncertain. TRBJ1-6 is labeled an ORF, and its function is uncertain. Trimming removed 2 bases from V and 1 base from J, with 7 bases in between. This CDR3 has 15 amino acids. CDR1 and CDR2 (germline): FNHDT, SITEND (reference sequence). The DNA read from the CDR3 is TGTGCCAGCAGTATTGGGTCCTCCTATAATTCGCCC. Its translation is CASSIGSSYNSP. The entire CDR3 is CASSIGSSYNSPLYF.

This clone has only a few counts. The genes are named according to mouse. The CDR3 end lies 4 residues beyond the end of the read and is filled in from the germline J gene. This rearrangement joins TRBV1 to TRBJ2-1; 8 bases are a match to TRBD2. CDR1 and CDR2 (germline): NSQYPW, LRSPGD (reference sequence). J lost 3 bases, V lost 3 bases, and 4 bases had no gene match. This CDR3 contains 15 residues. The CDR3 DNA, read in part, is TGCACCTGCAGTGCCGGCTGGGGGGTCTATGCT. Its translation is CTCSAGWGVYA. The entire CDR3 sequence reads CTCSAGWGVYAEQFF.

This clone occurred a few times. Mouse names are used for the genes. The read ends 4 residues before the CDR3 terminus; that terminus is restored from the germline J gene. The chain links TRBV13-1 to TRBJ2-4; no clear D. Germline CDR1 is NSHNY and CDR2 is SYGAGN. Trimming cost V 0 bases and J 0 bases, with 8 bases left between them. This CDR3 spans 15 amino acids. The CDR3 sequence: CASSDAGLSQNTLYF. CDR3 DNA, as far as it was read: TGTGCCAGCAGTGATGCTGGTCTTAGTCAAAAC.

Remarks on this clone: Germline and genes: mouse. The read ends 4 residues before the CDR3 terminus; that terminus is restored from the germline J gene. The rearrangement links TRBV13-1 to TRBJ2-7; 9 bases agree with TRBD2. Germline V gene data show CDR1 as NSHNY and CDR2 as SYGAGN. The CDR3 contains 15 residues. The CDR3 DNA, read in part, is TGTGCCAGCAGTGATGCAGCGACTGGGGGATAT. As protein: CASSDAATGGY. The complete CDR3 sequence is CASSDAATGGYEQYF.

As to this clone: Mouse names are used for the genes. The read terminates 4 residues ahead of where the CDR3 ends, so the germline J gene completes it. The chain recombines TRBV19 with TRBJ2-4; 11 bases align to TRBD2. The CDR3 runs to 14 residues. The germline V gene encodes CDR1 FNHDT and CDR2 SITEND (reference sequence). The CDR3 bases that were read are TGTGCCAGCAGTATGGGGGACTGGGGGAAC. Translation: CASSMGDWGN. The complete CDR3 protein is CASSMGDWGNTLYF.

As regards this clone: Germline and genes: mouse. Sequencing ends 4 residues short of the CDR3 end; the germline J gene provides the rest. This chain joins TRBV19 and TRBJ2-7; 10 bases fit TRBD1. The germline gives CDR1 FNHDT, CDR2 SITEND (reference sequence). The CDR3 contains 12 residues. CDR3 sequence: CASRGTGDEQYF. Incomplete CDR3 DNA: TGTGCCAGCAGAGGGACAGGGGAT.

Concerning this clone: This may be a read error, as it is one base from a much larger clone. Germline and genes: mouse. The CDR3 is cut off 4 residues early in the read; its end comes from the germline J gene. This same CDR3 is encoded by further DNA sequences in the sample. V is TRBV5 and J is TRBJ2-7, with D possibly being TRBD1 (6 bases). CDR3 length equals 13 residues. The germline CDR1 and CDR2 sequences are LGHNA and YNLKQL (reference sequence). The CDR3 bases that were read are TGTGCCAGCAGCCAAGAGGACAGTTAT. This codes for CASSQEDSY. The whole CDR3 sequence is CASSQEDSYEQYF.

This clone was counted a few times. Genes and germline are mouse. The CDR3 goes on 4 residues after the read ends, and that part is filled in from the germline J gene. This sequence joins TRBV13-3 and TRBJ2-5; 7 bases line up with TRBD2. Germline lookup yields CDR1 NNHDY and CDR2 SYVADS. J was trimmed by 3 bases and V by 4 bases; bases with no gene match: 2. The CDR3 consists of 13 residues. The CDR3 reads CASSRTGQDTQYF. The DNA read from the CDR3 is TGTGCCAGCAGTCGGACTGGACAAGAC.

In this sample, this clone turned up a few times. Gene names follow the mouse nomenclature. The read terminates 4 residues before the CDR3 end, so the remaining end is supplied by the germline J gene. The chain has TRBV13-1 and TRBJ2-7; 8 nucleotides line up with TRBD1. The CDR3 consists of 13 residues. Germline loops: CDR1 NSHNY, CDR2 SYGAGN. The CDR3 DNA, read in part, is TGTGCCAGCAGTGATGGGACAGGGAAT. It encodes CASSDGTGN. The CDR3 in its entirety is CASSDGTGNEQYF.

Concerning this clone: Genes and germline are mouse. The missing CDR3 end, 4 residues past where the read stops, is filled in from the germline J gene. The same CDR3 also results from other DNA sequences found in this sample. The V and J genes are TRBV1 and TRBJ2-2; no clear D gene. The V end was cut by 2 bases, the J end by 2 bases, with 6 bases between. CDR1 and CDR2 from the germline V gene are NSQYPW and LRSPGD (reference sequence). The CDR3 covers 14 residues. CDR3 residues: CTCSAPANTGQLYF. CDR3 bases read: TGCACCTGCAGTGCACCAGCTAACACCGGG.

Notes on this clone: All gene names here are mouse names. The CDR3 extends 4 residues past the end of the read, so its final part is completed from the germline J gene. The chain combines TRBV13-3 with TRBJ2-3; D may be TRBD1 (5 bases). This CDR3 contains 15 residues. Germline V gives CDR1 NNHDY, CDR2 SYVADS. Trimming took 3 bases from V and 0 from J, leaving 11 bases between them. The CDR3 protein is CASSGRTSSAETLYF. Partial CDR3 DNA: TGTGCCAGCAGTGGGCGGACATCTAGTGCAGAA.

This clone was picked up a small number of times. Mouse germline and gene names are used. From the germline J gene comes the end of the CDR3, since the read stops 4 residues before it. Other nucleotide sequences from this sample produce the same CDR3. The J gene is TRBJ2-3, the V gene TRBV19; D might be TRBD1 (6 bases). V was trimmed by 1 base and J by 0 bases, leaving 9 bases between them. This CDR3 comprises 15 residues. The germline V gene encodes CDR1 FNHDT and CDR2 SITEND (reference sequence). CDR3 region: CASSISRGSAETLYF. The sequenced part of the CDR3 DNA is TGTGCCAGCAGTATAAGCAGGGGTAGTGCAGAA.

In its sample, this clone was seen a few times. Genes and germline are mouse. The CDR3 end is not reached by the read, which stops 4 residues before it; the germline J gene fills it in. This sequence joins TRBV19 and TRBJ2-3; D gene unclear. The V gene lost 0 bases and the J gene lost 0 bases, with 8 bases spanning the gap. Germline V gene sequence: CDR1 FNHDT, CDR2 SITEND (reference sequence). The CDR3 extends over 15 amino acids. The covered CDR3 bases are TGTGCCAGCAGTATAGTCAGATCTAGTGCAGAA. This codes for CASSIVRSSAE. From start to end, the CDR3 is CASSIVRSSAETLYF.

This clone was detected a few times. Gene names and germline match the mouse. The read falls 4 residues short of the CDR3 end, and the missing part is taken from the germline J gene. Other DNA variants within this sample encode the same CDR3. The J gene is TRBJ2-3, the V gene TRBV13-3, with D perhaps TRBD1 (6 bases). The V gene lost 6 bases and the J gene lost 0 bases, with 8 bases spanning the gap. Per germline, CDR1 NNHDY and CDR2 SYVADS. The length of the CDR3 is 13 residues. The covered CDR3 bases are TGTGCCAGCACCGGGACAAGTGCAGAA. It encodes CASTGTSAE. The full CDR3 reads CASTGTSAETLYF.

This clone was recorded a few times. Mouse names are used for the genes. Read sequence stops 4 residues before the CDR3 end, and the germline J gene provides the missing end. The chain uses TRBV1 and TRBJ2-7; D is perhaps TRBD1 (7 bases). Germline loops: CDR1 NSQYPW, CDR2 LRSPGD (reference sequence). V shed 4 bases and J shed 0 bases, with 16 bases lying between them. This CDR3 contains 16 residues. The part of the CDR3 DNA that was read is TGCACCTGCAGTGGTAGGGGGCGGGGGAGCTCCTAT. It yields the protein CTCSGRGRGSSY. The full CDR3 reads CTCSGRGRGSSYEQYF.

This clone was seen only a few times. Germline and genes: mouse. The read comes to an end 4 residues before the CDR3 does, leaving the germline J gene to fill in the end. The rearrangement uses TRBV5 and TRBJ2-2; the D gene is possibly TRBD1 (5 bases). The CDR3 spans 16 residues. Germline CDR1 LGHNA, CDR2 YNLKQL (reference sequence). V lost 2 bases and J lost 0, with 10 bases in between. The CDR3 DNA, read in part, is TGTGCCAGCAGCCAAAGGACAAACGCAAACACCGGG. As protein: CASSQRTNANTG. The whole CDR3 sequence is CASSQRTNANTGQLYF.

This clone appeared a few times. Genes here carry mouse names. This CDR3 reads CTCSADQGRGAEQFF. Incomplete CDR3 DNA: TGCACCTGCAGTGCAGATCAGGGGAGGGGGGCT. This chain links TRBV1 with TRBJ2-1; a possible D gene is TRBD1 (6 bases). The CDR3 extends 4 residues past the end of the read, so its final part is completed from the germline J gene. Looked up from germline, CDR1 is NSQYPW and CDR2 is LRSPGD (reference sequence). There are 15 residues in the CDR3.

A few counts support this clone. The genes are named according to mouse. The CDR3 is cut off 4 residues early in the read; its end comes from the germline J gene. This specimen includes other DNA sequences encoding the same CDR3. This sequence joins TRBV1 and TRBJ2-4, with 10 bases identical to TRBD2. Germline loops: CDR1 NSQYPW, CDR2 LRSPGD (reference sequence). This CDR3 spans 15 amino acids. The ends lost 4 bases at V and 0 bases at J; junction bases unmatched: 1. CDR3 bases read: TGCACCTGCAGTGGGGACTGGGGAAGTCAAAAC. Translating it yields CTCSGDWGSQN. In full, the CDR3 reads CTCSGDWGSQNTLYF.

Details on this clone: The gene symbols are mouse symbols. The sequenced fragment ends 4 residues before the CDR3 boundary, so the rest is inferred from the germline J gene. Other DNA sequences in this sample translate to the same CDR3. The J gene is TRBJ2-3, the V gene TRBV1, with D possibly being TRBD1 (6 bases). The germline V gene has CDR1 NSQYPW and CDR2 LRSPGD (reference sequence). Trimming left V 4 bases short and J 3 bases short, with 8 bases between. The CDR3 is made up of 13 amino acids. The CDR3 loop reads CTCSGGTAETLYF. The CDR3 bases that were read are TGCACCTGCAGTGGAGGGACAGCAGAA.

This clone was observed a few times. Germline and genes here are mouse. With the read ending 4 residues before the CDR3 end, the germline J gene is used to fill in that end. The J gene is TRBJ2-5, the V gene TRBV13-1, with 9 bases identical to TRBD1. CDR1 is NSHNY, CDR2 SYGAGN, per germline. This CDR3 contains 14 residues. CDR3 loop: CASSDRDREDTQYF. The CDR3 DNA, read in part, is TGTGCCAGCAGTGATAGGGACAGGGAAGAC.